The T cell receptor beta chain described here comes from a study of blood T cell repertoires in COVID-19. Trimming took 3 bases from V and 12 from J, leaving 10 bases between them. The CDR3 runs 11 residues. CDR1 is SGHTS, CDR2 YDEGEE, per germline. Assay: immunoSEQ multiplex PCR; the TCRdb copy retains only in-frame clones and omits some. This table has approximately 250,000 clones, around 80% appearing once. This receptor was taken from a young man with acute COVID-19. The sequenced sample consisted of PBMCs or T cells enriched from blood (not recorded which). The V call is TRBV5-8, the J call TRBJ2-1; D is unclear. CDR3 nucleotide sequence: TGTGCCAGCAGCTGGGCCCTCCCGCAGTTCTTC. Its translation is CASSWALPQFF.